Below are 26 T cell receptor beta chains sequenced from a single sample in a study of blood T cells in healthy people across ages. A sample-barcoded 5' primer and a J-beta primer mix were used in a second PCR of roughly 6 to 11 cycles. TCRdb reanalysed the 5' RACE reads using MiXCR and keeps one entry per CDR3 protein. This table has over a million distinct CDR3 sequences, 35% to 55% appearing once. Sequenced input: blood. These receptors were collected from a woman aged 55-75 years in good health.

This sequence joins TRBV6-5 and TRBJ2-3, with 10 bases matching TRBD2. Germline CDR1 MNHEY, CDR2 SVGAGI. V lost 0 bases to trimming and J lost 7 bases; unmatched junction nucleotides: 4. CDR3 size: 15 residues. CDR3 amino acids: CASSYSRTSGYTQYF. The CDR3, as DNA: TGTGCCAGCAGTTACTCGAGGACTAGCGGATATACGCAGTATTTT.

The chain employs TRBV5-1 and TRBJ2-7, with 13 nucleotides matching TRBD2. After removal of 6 bases from V and 2 bases from J, the junction contained 8 bases not matched to a gene. There are 16 residues in the CDR3. Germline CDR1 and CDR2: SGHRS and YFSETQ. Here the CDR3 DNA reads TGCGCCAGCACCAGACTAGCGGGAGGTCGGGCCTACGAGCAGTACTTC. Protein product: CASTRLAGGRAYEQYF.

This chain links TRBV2 with TRBJ2-7, with 12 bases identical to TRBD1. The end of the DNA fits TRBJ2-5 better, so the J call may be wrong. Germline assignment: CDR1 SNHLY and CDR2 FYNNEI. The CDR3 has 15 residues. This CDR3 reads CASSEGTGGGETQYF. The CDR3 coding sequence is TGTGCCAGCAGCGAGGGGACAGGGGGCGGAGAGACCCAGTACTTC.

The rearrangement links TRBV6-5 to TRBJ2-5; 7 bases match TRBD2. This CDR3 is 14 amino acids long. Trimming took 1 base from V and 5 from J; bases not matched to a gene: 4. Per the germline V gene, CDR1 is MNHEY and CDR2 is SVGAGI. The CDR3 DNA follows: TGTGCCAGCAGTTACTTCGGGGAGGGGGAGACCCAGTACTTC. Its translation: CASSYFGEGETQYF.

In nucleotides, the CDR3 is TGTGCCAGCAGCAAAGATGGGACTAGGGCCAATGAGCAGTTCTTC. Translated, it gives CASSKDGTRANEQFF. The genes are TRBV7-2 and TRBJ2-1; 8 nucleotides line up with TRBD2. Germline V gene lookup returns CDR1 SGHTA and CDR2 FQGNSA. The CDR3 contains 15 residues. The trim removed 5 bases at V and 6 bases at J, leaving 9 bases unmatched.

This clonotype showed up just a few times. This chain links TRBV27 with TRBJ1-2; TRBD1 might be the D (6 bases). CDR3 length equals 15 residues. Trimming pared 2 bases from V and 5 bases from J, leaving 15 bases between. Germline V lookup: CDR1 MNHEY, CDR2 SMNVEV (reference sequence). This chain's CDR3 is CASSLGGTNPYGYTF. The CDR3 DNA sequence: TGTGCCAGCAGTTTAGGAGGGACAAACCCGTATGGCTACACCTTC.

This clonotype was seen at least ten times. The chain recombines TRBV28 with TRBJ2-7; TRBD2 matches at 12 bases. The CDR3 has 17 residues. The germline V gene has CDR1 MDHEN and CDR2 SYDVKM. V dropped 5 bases and J dropped 0; count of bases not matched to a gene: 8. CDR3 amino acids: CASSTRTSGISSYEQYF. In nucleotides, the CDR3 is TGTGCCAGCAGTACTCGGACTAGCGGGATCAGCTCCTACGAGCAGTACTTC.

Worth noting for this clonotype: A junction boundary mismatches the germline segment, possibly from a read error. The chain couples TRBV20-1 to TRBJ2-7; the match to TRBD2 covers 7 bases. The J call is doubtful: the DNA matches TRBJ2-3 better. The CDR3 length is 14 residues. Germline assignment: CDR1 DFQATT and CDR2 SNEGSKA (reference sequence). CDR3 sequence (DNA): TGCAGTGCCGCCCGGGACTATTCCACAGGTACGCAGTATTTT. As protein: CSAARDYSTGTQYF.

The chain couples TRBV4-1 to TRBJ2-3; tentative D call: TRBD1 (5 bases). Germline values: CDR1 MGHRA, CDR2 YSYEKL. Trimming took 2 bases from V and 7 from J, leaving 16 bases between them. There are 15 residues in the CDR3. This CDR3 is CASSQSSGKEYTQYF. CDR3 bases: TGCGCCAGCAGCCAATCGTCAGGGAAAGAATATACGCAGTATTTT.

This chain links TRBV29-1 with TRBJ1-1; D is unclear. The V and J ends lost 7 bases and 2 bases respectively, with 5 bases between them. Per the germline V gene, CDR1 is SQVTM and CDR2 is ANQGSEA. There are 10 residues in the CDR3. In DNA, the CDR3 is TGCAGCGCTCAAAACACTGAAGCTTTCTTT. This codes for CSAQNTEAFF.

Comments on this clonotype: A read error may account for a junction end that differs from germline. The gene calls are TRBV27 and TRBJ2-1; the match to TRBD2 covers 7 bases. Germline V gene lookup returns CDR1 MNHEY and CDR2 SMNVEV (reference sequence). The CDR3 length is 14 residues. This chain's CDR3 is CANSLSGTVNEQFF. CDR3 DNA: TGTGCCAACAGTTTAAGCGGGACTGTCAATGAGCAGTTCTTC.

V and J are TRBV7-2 and TRBJ2-2; no reliable D call. This CDR3 has 12 amino acids. Between the trimmed V and J ends, which lost 5 bases and 6 bases, there was a span of 7 bases. The germline CDR1 and CDR2 sequences are SGHTA and FQGNSA. The CDR3 loop is CASSPIAGELFF. Here the CDR3 DNA reads TGTGCCAGCAGCCCTATTGCCGGGGAGCTGTTTTTT.

This rearrangement joins TRBV21-1 to TRBJ2-7; the listed D gene, TRBD1, was not tested against the DNA. TRBV21-1 is an annotated pseudogene. The CDR3 runs to 19 residues. The CDR3 region is CASSISGPGHARKNYEQYF. In nucleotides, the CDR3 is TGTGCCAGCAGCATTAGTGGACCGGGACATGCGCGTAAGAACTACGAGCAGTACTTC.

CDR3 amino acids: CATKAGGPDPYNEQFF. In DNA form, the CDR3 reads TGTGCCACTAAAGCCGGAGGGCCAGACCCCTACAATGAGCAGTTCTTC. The chain employs TRBV10-3 and TRBJ2-1; D may be TRBD2 (6 bases). CDR1 and CDR2 (germline): ENHRY, SYGVKD. V was shortened by 10 bases and J by 2 bases, with 21 bases between the two germline ends. The length of the CDR3 is 16 residues.

In the case of this clonotype: At one boundary the junction diverges from the germline segment, which might be a read error. The CDR3 DNA reads TGCGTCAGCAGCCAAGATAGGACTAGCGGGAACTACAATGAGCAGTTCTTC. Amino acids: CVSSQDRTSGNYNEQFF. The J gene is TRBJ2-1, the V gene TRBV4-1; 12 nucleotides match TRBD2. The CDR3 has 17 residues. Germline V gives CDR1 MGHRA, CDR2 YSYEKL.

V gene TRBV3-1 combines with J gene TRBJ2-5; TRBD2 matches 7 bases. The CDR3 totals 15 residues. Germline lookup yields CDR1 LGHDT and CDR2 YNNKEL (reference sequence). Trimming removed 4 bases from V and 2 bases from J; junction bases left unmatched: 7. CDR3 nucleotides: TGTGCCAGCAGCCCCAGGACTAGAGGGCAAGAGACCCAGTACTTC. Translating gives CASSPRTRGQETQYF.

In this sample, this clonotype turned up a few times. The CDR3 coding sequence is TGCAGTGCTAGAGGGGACTACCTCTACGAGCAGTACTTC. Translated: CSARGDYLYEQYF. The V and J genes are TRBV20-1 and TRBJ2-7; TRBD2 agrees at 7 bases. J lost 3 bases, V lost 1 base, and 3 bases had no gene match. This CDR3 region has 13 residues. CDR1 is DFQATT and CDR2 is SNEGSKA in the germline V gene (reference sequence).

This clonotype was recorded a few times. The rearrangement uses TRBV30 and TRBJ2-7; no firm D call. The CDR3 sequence is 15 residues long. Germline assignment: CDR1 GTSNPN and CDR2 SVGIG (reference sequence). V was shortened by 0 bases and J by 0 bases, with 12 bases between the two germline ends. CDR3 loop: CAWSVGGPISYEQYF. The DNA for the CDR3 is TGTGCCTGGAGTGTGGGCGGCCCGATCTCCTACGAGCAGTACTTC. The full variable domain, completed using reference TRBV30 and TRBJ2-7, is SQTIHQWPATLVQPVGSPLSLECTVEGTSNPNLYWYRQAAGRGLQLLFYSVGIGQISSEVPQNLSASRPQDRQFILSSKKLLLSDSGFYLCAWSVGGPISYEQYFGPGTRLTVT.

The CDR3 DNA follows: TGTGCCAGCAGCTTAATTCGAGCCTACGAGCAGTACTTC. Translating it yields CASSLIRAYEQYF. J is TRBJ2-7 and V is TRBV7-8; D is ambiguous. This CDR3 spans 13 amino acids. Germline CDR1 is SGHVS and CDR2 is FQNEAQ. V was clipped by 2 bases and J by 2 bases, with 7 bases between them.

This chain connects TRBV12-3 or TRBV12-4 to TRBJ2-3, with D hard to call. The germline V and J ends were trimmed by 7 bases and 6 bases, with 20 bases remaining between them. The CDR3 extends over 15 amino acids. The CDR3 nucleotides read TGTGCCAGCAACTCCCGAAGCGTGCCACCGGATACGCAGTATTTT. Encoded protein: CASNSRSVPPDTQYF.

This clonotype occurred a few times. A much larger clone lies a single base off, so this may be a read error. The chain recombines TRBV28 with TRBJ2-1; the D is unclear. CDR3 length: 12 amino acids. The germline gives CDR1 MDHEN, CDR2 SYDVKM. CDR3 coding DNA: TGTGCCAGCAGTTTACCCCGAGATGAGCGGTTCTTC. This gives the protein CASSLPRDERFF.

This chain joins TRBV13 and TRBJ2-5; 8 nucleotides match TRBD2. Germline CDR1 reads PRHDT; CDR2 reads FYEKMQ (reference sequence). Trimming took 1 base from V and 2 from J; bases not matched to a gene: 9. This CDR3 has 17 residues. The DNA of the CDR3 is TGTGCCAGCAGCTTAGTCGGGAGGGCCGCGAAACAAGAGACCCAGTACTTC. Translated, it gives CASSLVGRAAKQETQYF. Full variable domain (rest looked up from reference TRBV13 and TRBJ2-5): AAGVIQSPRHLIKEKRETATLKCYPIPRHDTVYWYQQGPGQDPQFLISFYEKMQSDKGSIPDRFSAQQFSDYHSELNMSSLELGDSALYFCASSLVGRAAKQETQYFGPGTRLLVL.

The V and J genes are TRBV10-3 and TRBJ2-1; the D gene is possibly TRBD1 (6 bases). V gave up 7 bases and J gave up 0 bases, with 13 bases separating them. This CDR3 has 15 residues. Per the germline V gene, CDR1 is ENHRY and CDR2 is SYGVKD. The CDR3 nucleotides read TGTGCCATCAAACAGGGAGAGAGCTCCTACAATGAGCAGTTCTTC. The encoded protein is CAIKQGESSYNEQFF.

J is TRBJ2-1 and V is TRBV12-3 or TRBV12-4, with a possible D match to TRBD2 (5 bases). V was cut by 3 bases and J by 6 bases, with 18 bases left in between. CDR3 size: 16 residues. CDR3 residues: CASSFSLADVVNEQFF. In nucleotides, the CDR3 is TGTGCCAGCAGTTTCTCGCTAGCCGATGTAGTCAATGAGCAGTTCTTC.

The rearrangement links TRBV11-2 to TRBJ1-1; D is possibly TRBD1 (5 bases). CDR3 size: 16 residues. Germline V CDR1 and CDR2: SGHAT, FQNNGV. Trimming shortened V by 6 bases and J by 0 bases, and 17 bases separated the two germline ends. For the CDR3, the DNA is TGTGCCAGCAGAAAACCTATCGGGGGAATGAACACTGAAGCTTTCTTT. Translation gives CASRKPIGGMNTEAFF.

The V gene is TRBV27, the J gene TRBJ2-5, with 14 bases lining up with TRBD2. Near its end, the DNA agrees better with TRBJ2-7, so the J call may be wrong. The CDR3 contains 16 residues. From germline, CDR1 is MNHEY and CDR2 SMNVEV (reference sequence). CDR3 sequence: CASSARTSGRWYEQYF. The CDR3 DNA is TGTGCCAGCAGTGCCCGGACTAGCGGGAGGTGGTACGAGCAGTACTTC.